The 18 T cell receptor beta chains given below trace back to one sample, sequenced in a study of cytomegalovirus exposure and HLA in healthy donors. Generated by immunoSEQ multiplex PCR, the TCRdb table keeps only in-frame clones and is missing some. The table has 300,000 to 350,000 clones, around 90% seen once; the top ten hold over 0.9%. Material for sequencing was PBMCs. The receptors were gathered from a young man in good health and CMV-seronegative.

This sequence joins TRBV7-6 and TRBJ2-5; 10 nucleotides match TRBD2. This CDR3 is built from 15 residues. Germline values: CDR1 SGHVS, CDR2 FNYEAQ. V shed 3 bases, J shed 1 base, and the junction held 2 bases outside the gene matches. CDR3 nucleotide sequence: TGTGCCAGCAGCTTCCGGACTAGCGGCCAAGAGACCCAGTACTTC. Its protein is CASSFRTSGQETQYF. Looking up the rest from reference TRBV7-6 and TRBJ2-5 gives the full variable domain: GAGVSQSPRYKVTKRGQDVALRCDPISGHVSLYWYRQALGQGPEFLTYFNYEAQQDKSGLPNDRFSAERPEGSISTLTIQRTEQRDSAMYRCASSFRTSGQETQYFGPGTRLLVL.

This clone was counted a few times. V is TRBV5-1 and J is TRBJ2-7; 8 bases line up with TRBD2. The germline V gene has CDR1 SGHRS and CDR2 YFSETQ. Losses at the gene ends were 3 bases for V and 4 bases for J; bases not matched to a gene: 9. This CDR3 has 15 residues. The CDR3 nucleotides read TGCGCCAGCAGCTCGGTGGGCGGGGGGCCTTACGAGCAGTACTTC. Residues: CASSSVGGGPYEQYF.

The CDR3 region is CASREQGILSYEQYF. The CDR3 nucleotides are TGTGCCAGCAGGGAACAGGGGATACTCTCCTACGAGCAGTACTTC. The chain uses TRBV27 and TRBJ2-7; 7 bases are a match to TRBD1. There are 15 residues in the CDR3. V was clipped by 6 bases and J by 0 bases; unmatched bases: 8. Germline V CDR1 and CDR2: MNHEY, SMNVEV (reference sequence).

The V and J genes are TRBV15 and TRBJ1-5; D is perhaps TRBD1 (6 bases). The CDR3 sequence is 15 residues long. The germline CDR1 and CDR2 sequences are LNHNV and YYDKDF (reference sequence). V lost 5 bases and J lost 10, with 21 bases in between. This chain's CDR3 is CATSGGQRVGAPQHF. The CDR3 nucleotides read TGTGCCACCAGCGGAGGACAGCGGGTGGGTGCACCCCAGCATTTT.

The rearrangement uses TRBV5-6 and TRBJ2-7, with 9 bases matching TRBD2. This CDR3 comprises 15 residues. V trimming: 3 bases; J trimming: 2 bases; junction bases outside the gene matches: 6. The germline CDR1 and CDR2 sequences are SGHDT and YYEEEE. The CDR3 sequence is CASSSLGGGAYEQYF. CDR3 in DNA: TGTGCCAGCAGCTCCCTAGGCGGGGGGGCCTACGAGCAGTACTTC. Based on the CDR3 plus reference TRBV5-6 and TRBJ2-7, the full variable domain is DAGVTQSPTHLIKTRGQQVTLRCSPKSGHDTVSWYQQALGQGPQFIFQYYEEEERQRGNFPDRFSGHQFPNYSSELNVNALLLGDSALYLCASSSLGGGAYEQYFGPGTRLTVT.

The chain has TRBV5-1 and TRBJ2-5; D is possibly TRBD2 (5 bases). The CDR3 has 14 residues. Between the trimmed V and J ends, which lost 1 base and 0 bases, there was a span of 7 bases. The germline CDR1 and CDR2 sequences are SGHRS and YFSETQ. CDR3: CASSLLAYQETQYF. CDR3 in DNA: TGCGCCAGCAGCTTGCTAGCTTACCAAGAGACCCAGTACTTC.

This clone was recorded only once. The genes are TRBV7-2 and TRBJ2-5; tentative D call: TRBD2 (5 bases). Germline V gene lookup returns CDR1 SGHTA and CDR2 FQGNSA. CDR3 size: 16 residues. The V end lost 5 bases, the J end lost 2 bases, and 18 bases lay between the germline ends. The CDR3 here is CASSLGPGSGQETQYF. DNA of the CDR3: TGTGCCAGCAGCCTAGGGCCGGGGTCTGGGCAAGAGACCCAGTACTTC.

The chain combines TRBV7-9 with TRBJ1-5; D gene unclear. Germline loops: CDR1 SEHNR, CDR2 FQNEAQ (reference sequence). This CDR3 region has 16 residues. V lost 5 bases to trimming and J lost 4 bases, with 18 bases between them. In DNA form, the CDR3 reads TGTGCCAGCAGCAAGGACCGCTCTGGGGAGAATCAGCCCCAGCATTTT. It translates to CASSKDRSGENQPQHF.

The chain carries TRBV7-9 and TRBJ1-1, with TRBD1 matching 8 bases. Trimming at V came to 4 bases and at J to 0 bases, leaving 7 bases not matched to a gene. The CDR3 totals 16 residues. The germline CDR1 and CDR2 sequences are SEHNR and FQNEAQ (reference sequence). The CDR3 region is CASSSTGVFVNTEAFF. In nucleotides, the CDR3 is TGTGCCAGCAGCTCGACAGGGGTGTTTGTGAACACTGAAGCTTTCTTT.

The gene calls are TRBV18 and TRBJ1-5; D is ambiguous. Trimming removed 3 bases at V and 1 base at J, with 16 bases between. This CDR3 has 17 residues. Germline V CDR1 and CDR2: KGHSH, LQKENI. The CDR3 DNA reads TGTGCCAGCTCACCGTCGGTGGGTTCGGGAAGCAATCAGCCCCAGCATTTT. As protein: CASSPSVGSGSNQPQHF.

The rearrangement uses TRBV18 and TRBJ2-3, with TRBD2 matching 10 bases. J was trimmed by 6 bases and V by 3 bases; bases with no gene match: 6. CDR3 length equals 15 residues. CDR1 and CDR2 from the germline V gene are KGHSH and LQKENI. CDR3 in DNA: TGTGCCAGCTCACCTTTAGCGGGGGGAGTCGATACGCAGTATTTT. Translated, it gives CASSPLAGGVDTQYF.

V is TRBV4-2 and J is TRBJ1-2, with 7 bases lining up with TRBD1. From germline, CDR1 is LGHNA and CDR2 YNFKEQ. The CDR3 has 13 amino acids. Trimming cost V 4 bases and J 8 bases; bases outside gene matches: 7. CDR3 DNA sequence: TGTGCCAGCAGCCGCGACAGGGTGTGGGGCTACACCTTC. Its translation is CASSRDRVWGYTF.

The DNA of the CDR3 is TGTGCCAGCAGCTTAGTCCCGGGGGAGCAGTTCTTC. It translates to CASSLVPGEQFF. This chain uses TRBV7-2 with TRBJ2-1; possibly TRBD2 for D (5 bases). Germline V CDR1 and CDR2: SGHTA, FQGNSA. Trimming pared 1 base from V and 10 bases from J, leaving 8 bases between. The CDR3 extends over 12 amino acids.

The chain links TRBV15 to TRBJ1-5, with 8 nucleotides matching TRBD1. Trimming at V came to 1 base and at J to 4 bases, leaving 6 bases not matched to a gene. The CDR3 consists of 16 residues. Per germline, CDR1 LNHNV and CDR2 YYDKDF (reference sequence). The CDR3 spells CATSRVRTGTNQPQHF. The CDR3 bases are TGTGCCACCAGCAGAGTGCGGACAGGGACAAATCAGCCCCAGCATTTT. Combining the CDR3 with reference TRBV15 and TRBJ1-5 gives the whole variable domain DAMVIQNPRYQVTQFGKPVTLSCSQTLNHNVMYWYQQKSSQAPKLLFHYYDKDFNNEADTPDNFQSRRPNTSFCFLDIRSPGLGDTAMYLCATSRVRTGTNQPQHFGDGTRLSIL.

This clone was detected once. The chain uses TRBV5-4 and TRBJ2-1; a possible D gene is TRBD2 (5 bases). V dropped 8 bases and J dropped 1 base, with 16 bases sitting between them. Germline loops: CDR1 SGHNT, CDR2 YYREEE (reference sequence). The CDR3 covers 15 residues. The CDR3, as DNA: TGTGCCAGTACCCCCCGATCGGGGTCCTACAATGAGCAGTTCTTC. As protein: CASTPRSGSYNEQFF. The whole variable domain, remainder taken from reference TRBV5-4 and TRBJ2-1, is ETGVTQSPTHLIKTRGQQVTLRCSSQSGHNTVSWYQQALGQGPQFIFQYYREEENGRGNFPPRFSGLQFPNYSSELNVNALELDDSALYLCASTPRSGSYNEQFFGPGTRLTVL.

The chain has TRBV15 and TRBJ2-7, with 9 bases matching TRBD1. CDR3 length equals 15 residues. Germline V gene data show CDR1 as LNHNV and CDR2 as YYDKDF (reference sequence). V shed 5 bases, J shed 2 bases, and the junction held 7 bases outside the gene matches. This CDR3 reads CATSGRTGAPYEQYF. The CDR3 bases are TGTGCCACCAGCGGACGGACAGGGGCACCCTACGAGCAGTACTTC. The complete variable domain, with remaining parts taken from reference TRBV15 and TRBJ2-7, reads DAMVIQNPRYQVTQFGKPVTLSCSQTLNHNVMYWYQQKSSQAPKLLFHYYDKDFNNEADTPDNFQSRRPNTSFCFLDIRSPGLGDTAMYLCATSGRTGAPYEQYFGPGTRLTVT.

This chain links TRBV6-1 with TRBJ2-7, with 7 bases that match TRBD2. V was pared by 7 bases and J by 3 bases, with 9 bases of the junction left unmatched. Germline V gives CDR1 MNHNS, CDR2 SASEGT. The CDR3 is 14 amino acids. CDR3 in amino acids: CASIRVAGDYEQYF. CDR3 nucleotides: TGTGCCAGCATAAGGGTTGCGGGGGACTACGAGCAGTACTTC.

CDR3: CASRPVGTRGIEAFF. DNA for the CDR3: TGTGCCAGCAGACCGGTTGGGACAAGGGGCATTGAAGCTTTCTTT. This sequence joins TRBV25-1 and TRBJ1-1, with a weak D call TRBD1 (6 bases). Germline V gene lookup returns CDR1 MGHDK and CDR2 SYGVNS. Trimming removed 6 bases from V and 7 bases from J, with 21 bases in between. The length of the CDR3 is 15 residues.